These 28 T cell receptor beta chains came from one sample sequenced in a study of sequential checkpoint blockade in melanoma. This table comes from immunoSEQ multiplex PCR, and its TCRdb copy is limited to in-frame clones, with some not included. The profile shows 7,000 or so clones, 78% of them singletons. Treatment: randomized to nivolumab then ipilimumab (arm A) or the reverse (arm B). The sample was CD8+ T cells sorted from blood (inferred from file names), taken from a patient given nivolumab and ipilimumab in sequence. Receptors were obtained from a human donor with melanoma.

This clone was seen a single time. The CDR3 here is CASSPNRGRSYEQYF. CDR3 coding DNA: TGTGCCAGCTCACCTAACAGGGGGCGAAGCTACGAGCAGTACTTC. The chain uses TRBV18 and TRBJ2-7, with 9 bases lining up with TRBD1. Trimming cost V 3 bases and J 3 bases; bases outside gene matches: 6. The CDR3 is made up of 15 amino acids. Germline loops: CDR1 KGHSH, CDR2 LQKENI.

V is TRBV7-9 and J is TRBJ2-2; D may be TRBD2 (6 bases). This CDR3 contains 15 residues. The germline V and J ends were trimmed by 3 bases and 5 bases, with 13 bases remaining between them. Germline values: CDR1 SEHNR, CDR2 FQNEAQ (reference sequence). The CDR3 spells CASSLSLGRTGELFF. The CDR3 DNA sequence: TGTGCCAGCAGCTTGTCACTCGGGAGAACCGGGGAGCTGTTTTTT.

The chain links TRBV5-1 to TRBJ2-5; 7 bases fit TRBD1. Germline CDR1 reads SGHRS; CDR2 reads YFSETQ. With V trimmed by 2 bases and J by 5 bases, 12 bases remained unmatched. The CDR3 covers 16 residues. This CDR3 reads CASSFEQGILRETQYF. The CDR3 DNA reads as TGCGCCAGCAGCTTCGAACAGGGGATTTTACGGGAGACCCAGTACTTC.

This clone came up once. The chain carries TRBV19 and TRBJ2-1; TRBD1 aligns across 10 bases. J gave up 10 bases and V 1 base, and 10 bases lay outside the gene matches. CDR1 LNHDA and CDR2 SQIVND come from the germline V gene (reference sequence). This CDR3 is built from 16 residues. In DNA, the CDR3 is TGTGCCAGTAGTATAGGGACAGGGGGATTATTAGGGGAGCAGTTCTTC. Translation: CASSIGTGGLLGEQFF.

In its sample, this clone was seen a few times. V is TRBV28 and J is TRBJ1-5; 7 positions agree with TRBD1. Trimming took 5 bases from V and 7 from J; bases not matched to a gene: 14. Germline V lookup: CDR1 MDHEN, CDR2 SYDVKM. This CDR3 region has 16 residues. DNA for the CDR3: TGTGCCAGCAGTCAGGGGGGAGGTCGGTTTCGGCAGCCCCAGCATTTT. This gives the protein CASSQGGGRFRQPQHF. Full variable domain (outside the CDR3, taken from reference TRBV28 and TRBJ1-5): DVKVTQSSRYLVKRTGEKVFLECVQDMDHENMFWYRQDPGLGLRLIYFSYDVKMKEKGDIPEGYSVSREKKERFSLILESASTNQTSMYLCASSQGGGRFRQPQHFGDGTRLSIL.

This chain connects TRBV7-9 to TRBJ2-1, with TRBD2 matching 14 bases. V shed 2 bases, J shed 5 bases, and the junction held 11 bases outside the gene matches. The CDR3 loop spans 19 amino acids. Looked up from germline, CDR1 is SEHNR and CDR2 is FQNEAQ (reference sequence). The CDR3 spells CASSLTGLAGVGPHNEQFF. In DNA form, the CDR3 reads TGTGCCAGCAGCTTAACGGGACTAGCGGGAGTGGGGCCTCACAATGAGCAGTTCTTC.

The chain uses TRBV11-2 and TRBJ2-1; maybe TRBD2 (6 bases). The CDR3 spans 16 residues. V was trimmed by 5 bases and J by 2 bases, leaving 16 bases between them. Germline CDR1 reads SGHAT; CDR2 reads FQNNGV. The CDR3, as DNA: TGTGCCAGCAGCCTAGGTGGTCAGCGGGCCTACAATGAGCAGTTCTTC. Its translation: CASSLGGQRAYNEQFF.

This clone was seen once. The chain carries TRBV4-1 and TRBJ1-5; 7 nucleotides agree with TRBD1. Germline V lookup: CDR1 MGHRA, CDR2 YSYEKL. This CDR3 has 15 amino acids. V lost 3 bases to trimming and J lost 4 bases; unmatched junction nucleotides: 6. DNA for the CDR3: TGCGCCAGCAGCCAGAGCATACAGGGGAATCAGCCCCAGCATTTT. It specifies CASSQSIQGNQPQHF.

CDR3 in DNA: TGTGCCAGCAGCTTAGGCCTCGCGGGTTTCAATGAGCAGTTCTTC. Translating it yields CASSLGLAGFNEQFF. The genes are TRBV13 and TRBJ2-1; possible D gene TRBD2, 5 bases. The germline gives CDR1 PRHDT, CDR2 FYEKMQ (reference sequence). Trimming stripped 0 bases from V and 6 bases from J, with 12 bases between. The CDR3 has 15 amino acids.

The rearrangement joins TRBV4-1 to TRBJ2-2; D call uncertain. Germline V CDR1 and CDR2: MGHRA, YSYEKL. CDR3 length: 15 residues. V gave up 1 base and J gave up 1 base, with 7 bases separating them. CDR3 nucleotide sequence: TGCGCCAGCAGCCAAGTTCCAGGGAACACCGGGGAGCTGTTTTTT. Translated, it gives CASSQVPGNTGELFF.

CDR3 sequence: CASSMNPAGVREQYF. As DNA, the CDR3 is TGTGCCAGCAGTATGAATCCAGCGGGAGTTCGCGAGCAGTACTTC. The genes are TRBV9 and TRBJ2-7, with 8 bases that match TRBD2. The CDR3 extends over 15 amino acids. Germline CDR1 and CDR2: SGDLS and YYNGEE. The V gene end was trimmed by 5 bases and the J gene end by 6 bases; junction bases not matched to a gene: 13.

CDR3 loop: CSVARGQTYEQYF. The CDR3 DNA reads TGCAGCGTCGCAAGGGGGCAAACCTACGAGCAGTACTTC. The chain has TRBV29-1 and TRBJ2-7; 7 bases line up with TRBD1. The CDR3 is 13 residues long. Germline-derived CDR1 and CDR2 are SQVTM and ANQGSEA. V lost 6 bases and J lost 2; bases outside the gene matches: 7.

CDR3 DNA: TGTGCCAGCAGCCCCCCGGCCGGGACTAGCGGGAGGTACAATGAGCAGTTCTTC. It translates to CASSPPAGTSGRYNEQFF. This rearrangement joins TRBV7-9 to TRBJ2-1, with 15 bases aligning to TRBD2. Germline CDR1 and CDR2: SEHNR and FQNEAQ (reference sequence). The CDR3 runs 18 residues. V lost 5 bases, J lost 4 bases, and 9 bases stayed unmatched.

This clone was seen a handful of times. The chain is built from TRBV7-9 and TRBJ2-1; D is possibly TRBD2 (5 bases). Trimming took off 5 bases at V and 3 bases at J, with 20 bases between the two ends. CDR1 is SEHNR, CDR2 FQNEAQ, per germline (reference sequence). This CDR3 is 17 amino acids long. CDR3 sequence (DNA): TGTGCCAGCAGCCCAAGACCGACTGACTACCTCTACAATGAGCAGTTCTTC. This codes for CASSPRPTDYLYNEQFF.

The chain is built from TRBV7-9 and TRBJ2-2, with D maybe TRBD1 (6 bases). The CDR3 sequence is 17 residues long. Germline V gene lookup returns CDR1 SEHNR and CDR2 FQNEAQ (reference sequence). Trimming shortened V by 6 bases and J by 9 bases, and 26 bases separated the two germline ends. The DNA of the CDR3 is TGTGCCAGCAGACCCCCGGGCCAGGGGACGTTCCCCCGGGAGCTGTTTTTT. Residues: CASRPPGQGTFPRELFF.

This chain uses TRBV4-3 with TRBJ2-7; unclear D gene. Germline V gene sequence: CDR1 LGHNA, CDR2 YSLEER. The length of the CDR3 is 14 residues. V was pared by 4 bases and J by 0 bases, with 10 bases between. The CDR3 reads CASSRGLDSYEQYF. The DNA of the CDR3 is TGCGCCAGCAGCCGCGGTCTAGACTCCTACGAGCAGTACTTC.

The V and J genes are TRBV19 and TRBJ2-7; 9 bases align to TRBD1. The CDR3 has 13 amino acids. The V segment lost 10 bases and the J segment 4 bases; nucleotides outside the gene matches: 8. CDR1 is LNHDA, CDR2 SQIVND, per germline (reference sequence). The DNA for the CDR3 is TGTGCCACTAGACAGGGGGTAATGTACGAGCAGTACTTC. This encodes CATRQGVMYEQYF. Full variable domain (remainder filled in from reference TRBV19 and TRBJ2-7): DGGITQSPKYLFRKEGQNVTLSCEQNLNHDAMYWYRQDPGQGLRLIYYSQIVNDFQKGDIAEGYSVSREKKESFPLTVTSAQKNPTAFYLCATRQGVMYEQYFGPGTRLTVT.

This sequence joins TRBV7-9 and TRBJ2-7; D might be TRBD2 (7 bases). Germline V gene lookup returns CDR1 SEHNR and CDR2 FQNEAQ (reference sequence). V shed 1 base and J shed 3 bases, with 10 bases lying between them. This CDR3 spans 14 amino acids. The chain's CDR3 is CASSLGGGLYEQYF. The CDR3 DNA follows: TGTGCCAGCAGCTTAGGGGGGGGCCTCTACGAGCAGTACTTC.

The chain carries TRBV15 and TRBJ2-4; 7 bases agree with TRBD1. This CDR3 spans 15 amino acids. V lost 6 bases and J lost 0; bases outside the gene matches: 5. Germline V gene sequence: CDR1 LNHNV, CDR2 YYDKDF (reference sequence). As DNA, the CDR3 is TGTGCCACCAGTCAGGGGGTAGTAGCCAAAAACATTCAGTACTTC. The encoded protein is CATSQGVVAKNIQYF.

This chain connects TRBV9 to TRBJ2-5; D might be TRBD1 (5 bases). The germline CDR1 and CDR2 sequences are SGDLS and YYNGEE. The CDR3 runs to 15 residues. Trimming removed 0 bases at V and 5 bases at J, with 14 bases between. Written as DNA, the CDR3 is TGTGCCAGCAGCGTAGAGGGCAGAAGACAGGAGACCCAGTACTTC. Protein sequence: CASSVEGRRQETQYF.

This rearrangement joins TRBV7-9 to TRBJ2-7; maybe TRBD2 (6 bases). The CDR3 totals 13 residues. Trimming took 5 bases from V and 6 from J, leaving 14 bases between them. From germline, CDR1 is SEHNR and CDR2 FQNEAQ (reference sequence). CDR3 bases: TGTGCCAGCAGCACCCGGGGAGGTACCGAGCAGTACTTC. As protein: CASSTRGGTEQYF.

The chain combines TRBV7-3 with TRBJ2-2; a possible D gene is TRBD1 (6 bases). The CDR3 consists of 13 residues. Germline CDR1 reads SGHTA; CDR2 reads FQGTGA. V was cut by 6 bases and J by 5 bases, with 10 bases left in between. The CDR3 region has the DNA TGTGCCAGCAGACCAGGACAGACCGGGGAGCTGTTTTTT. Amino acid sequence: CASRPGQTGELFF.

V gene TRBV28 combines with J gene TRBJ2-1, with 7 bases aligning to TRBD1. With 3 bases clipped from V and 4 bases from J, the junction kept 6 bases outside the gene matches. Germline CDR1 reads MDHEN; CDR2 reads SYDVKM. The CDR3 runs 15 residues. CDR3 protein: CASSLGRDRYNEQFF. The CDR3 nucleotides are TGTGCCAGCAGTTTGGGAAGGGACAGATACAATGAGCAGTTCTTC. Combining the CDR3 with reference TRBV28 and TRBJ2-1 gives the whole variable domain DVKVTQSSRYLVKRTGEKVFLECVQDMDHENMFWYRQDPGLGLRLIYFSYDVKMKEKGDIPEGYSVSREKKERFSLILESASTNQTSMYLCASSLGRDRYNEQFFGPGTRLTVL.

The chain uses TRBV7-9 and TRBJ2-2; 10 positions agree with TRBD2. Looked up from germline, CDR1 is SEHNR and CDR2 is FQNEAQ (reference sequence). The CDR3 totals 15 residues. V lost 5 bases to trimming and J lost 5 bases; unmatched junction nucleotides: 5. The CDR3 loop reads CASSPSGRVTGELFF. CDR3 DNA sequence: TGTGCCAGCAGCCCTAGCGGGAGAGTTACCGGGGAGCTGTTTTTT.

This chain joins TRBV5-1 and TRBJ2-1, with D tentatively TRBD2 (6 bases). Germline V gives CDR1 SGHRS, CDR2 YFSETQ. The CDR3 extends over 14 amino acids. Deletions cut 4 bases from V and 5 bases from J, with 13 bases between. The CDR3 spells CASSIRDLNNEQFF. DNA for the CDR3: TGCGCCAGCAGCATCCGGGACTTAAACAATGAGCAGTTCTTC.

Points on this clone: Other DNA sequences in this specimen translate into the identical CDR3. The J gene is TRBJ1-2, the V gene TRBV4-1; D gene uncertain. The CDR3 covers 14 residues. CDR1 MGHRA and CDR2 YSYEKL come from the germline V gene. Trimming took off 1 base at V and 4 bases at J, with 10 bases between the two ends. The CDR3: CASSQGWGGYGYTF. The DNA of the CDR3 is TGCGCCAGCAGCCAAGGGTGGGGAGGCTATGGCTACACCTTC.

The chain carries TRBV7-8 and TRBJ2-3; 7 bases agree with TRBD1. V shed 5 bases and J 2 bases; nucleotides not matched to a gene: 7. CDR3 length equals 15 residues. Germline CDR1 reads SGHVS; CDR2 reads FQNEAQ. The CDR3, as DNA: TGTGCCAGCAGCCAGGGGGTAGGAGACACAGATACGCAGTATTTT. This gives the protein CASSQGVGDTDTQYF.

The genes are TRBV6-5 and TRBJ1-1; D remains ambiguous. The germline gives CDR1 MNHEY, CDR2 SVGAGI. Trimming pared 6 bases from V and 5 bases from J, leaving 7 bases between. CDR3 length: 11 amino acids. The CDR3 sequence: CASRTRTEAFF. Written as DNA, the CDR3 is TGTGCCAGCAGAACTAGGACTGAAGCTTTCTTT.